These 15 T cell receptor beta chains were all obtained from the same sample, sequenced in a study of persistence of HIV-infected CD4 T cells (dated by TCRdb to 2018 to 2020). No antigens are known for them. The immunoSEQ hsTCRB assay version 4 in survey mode was used to sequence TCRbeta repertoires from genomic DNA. This immuneACCESS table, as held by TCRdb, lists in-frame sequences with V and J called but not all clones. Of the missing ones, under half trace to an unresolved V gene in checked studies; the others have no known cause. In all, the sample holds 20,000 to 25,000 clones, and around 72% of those were seen once. About 1.7% of the sample is in the top ten clones. This sample's treatment or condition label indicates: suppressive antiretroviral therapy. Cells were stimulated with a pool of overlapping HIV-1 Gag 15-mer peptides at around 0.91 ug per peptide per mL. CD4+ T cells that responded were sorted based on upregulation of both CD40 ligand and CD69.

Sequencing used CD4+ T cells sorted from PBMCs after roughly 17-hour stimulation, obtained from a patient who received antiretroviral therapy. Read against the paper, the sample's cell subset or site label means: CD40L+CD69+ CD4 T cells responding to HIV-1 Gag peptides. The receptor set was obtained from an adult man with HIV who was CMV-seropositive.

The rearrangement joins TRBV19 to TRBJ2-3; no clear D gene. The CDR3 sequence is 13 residues long. The ends were cut back, 7 bases at V and 2 bases at J, with 10 bases in the middle. Germline V gene lookup returns CDR1 LNHDA and CDR2 SQIVND (reference sequence). The CDR3 coding sequence is TGTGCCAGTACCGGAGACTCCACAGATACGCAGTATTTT. Residues: CASTGDSTDTQYF. Complete variable domain (other parts from reference TRBV19 and TRBJ2-3): DGGITQSPKYLFRKEGQNVTLSCEQNLNHDAMYWYRQDPGQGLRLIYYSQIVNDFQKGDIAEGYSVSREKKESFPLTVTSAQKNPTAFYLCASTGDSTDTQYFGPGTRLTVL.

V and J are TRBV21-1 and TRBJ1-5. TRBV21-1 is designated a pseudogene. CDR3 length: 16 residues. This CDR3 reads CASSGGSIHSNQPQHF. In DNA, the CDR3 is TGTGCCAGCAGCGGGGGGTCAATTCATAGCAATCAGCCCCAGCATTTT.

The chain carries TRBV19 and TRBJ2-3; D ambiguous. V was clipped by 1 base and J by 3 bases, with 11 bases between them. The germline gives CDR1 LNHDA, CDR2 SQIVND (reference sequence). CDR3 size: 15 residues. DNA for the CDR3: TGTGCCAGTAGTATAGGCTCTCCGGCGACAGATACGCAGTATTTT. It specifies CASSIGSPATDTQYF.

The CDR3 spells CASSLWGPGGLNEKLFF. CDR3 DNA sequence: TGTGCCAGCAGCTTGTGGGGGCCGGGGGGCCTTAATGAAAAACTGTTTTTT. The chain uses TRBV5-5 and TRBJ1-4; D perhaps matches TRBD1 (6 bases). Germline-derived CDR1 and CDR2 are SGHKS and YYEKEE (reference sequence). V was clipped by 1 base and J by 4 bases, with 17 bases between them. This CDR3 is built from 17 residues.

The CDR3 DNA follows: TGTGCCAGCAGCCGACTAGCCAATGAGCAGTTCTTC. Amino acids: CASSRLANEQFF. The rearrangement links TRBV3-1 (or the pseudogene TRBV3-2) to TRBJ2-1, with 7 nucleotides matching TRBD2. CDR1 and CDR2 (germline): LGHDT, YNNKEL (reference sequence). J was trimmed by 6 bases and V by 4 bases; bases with no gene match: 0. There are 12 residues in the CDR3.

The J gene is TRBJ1-3, the V gene TRBV6-5, with D perhaps matching TRBD1 (5 bases). The ends were cut back, 8 bases at V and 2 bases at J, with 16 bases in the middle. CDR3 size: 15 residues. CDR1 is MNHEY, CDR2 SVGAGI, per germline. CDR3 sequence reads: CASGQGRRAGNTIYF. In DNA, the CDR3 is TGTGCCAGCGGGCAGGGTAGGAGAGCTGGAAACACCATATATTTT.

This clone was seen only once. This rearrangement joins TRBV7-2 to TRBJ2-1, with unresolved D. V was pared by 5 bases and J by 0 bases, with 11 bases between. The CDR3 contains 15 residues. Germline V gene sequence: CDR1 SGHTA, CDR2 FQGNSA. The CDR3 reads CASSPYISSYNEQFF. The CDR3 DNA is TGTGCCAGCAGCCCTTATATAAGCTCCTACAATGAGCAGTTCTTC.

This clone was observed a few times. The genes are TRBV4-1 and TRBJ1-4; maybe TRBD1 (6 bases). Germline V lookup: CDR1 MGHRA, CDR2 YSYEKL. V was clipped by 0 bases and J by 7 bases, with 12 bases between them. The CDR3 covers 15 residues. The CDR3 region is CASSQEVTGGEKLFF. Here the CDR3 DNA reads TGCGCCAGCAGCCAAGAAGTGACAGGCGGTGAAAAACTGTTTTTT.

A few counts support this clone. The genes are TRBV29-1 and TRBJ2-3, with 8 bases identical to TRBD1. Germline V lookup: CDR1 SQVTM, CDR2 ANQGSEA. CDR3 length: 14 amino acids. Trimming at V came to 7 bases and at J to 1 base, leaving 7 bases not matched to a gene. CDR3 sequence reads: CSGKVGQGTDTQYF. For the CDR3, the DNA is TGCAGCGGGAAAGTGGGACAGGGCACAGATACGCAGTATTTT.

V and J are TRBV5-1 and TRBJ2-1; D is perhaps TRBD1 (6 bases). Germline assignment: CDR1 SGHRS and CDR2 YFSETQ. This CDR3 has 15 residues. V dropped 4 bases and J dropped 4 bases, with 15 bases sitting between them. The CDR3 reads CASSEPGVSYNEQFF. The CDR3 nucleotides read TGCGCCAGCAGCGAGCCAGGGGTTAGTTACAATGAGCAGTTCTTC.

J is TRBJ1-5 and V is TRBV10-3, with D unclear. Germline V CDR1 and CDR2: ENHRY, SYGVKD. This CDR3 spans 14 amino acids. Trimming cost V 6 bases and J 5 bases, with 14 bases left between them. The CDR3 nucleotides read TGTGCCATCAGCCAATTTCCCCGGGATCAGCCCCAGCATTTT. It translates to CAISQFPRDQPQHF.

V and J are TRBV7-3 and TRBJ1-3; no definite D call. This CDR3 region has 20 residues. Germline loops: CDR1 SGHTA, CDR2 FQGTGA. V was cut by 5 bases and J by 0 bases, with 26 bases left in between. The CDR3 region is CASSAKTGGSILLSGNTIYF. CDR3 bases: TGTGCCAGCAGCGCAAAAACTGGAGGGTCCATCCTACTCTCTGGAAACACCATATATTTT.

The chain joins TRBV7-3 to TRBJ1-2; tentatively, D is TRBD1 (6 bases). The CDR3 runs 16 residues. CDR1 and CDR2 from the germline V gene are SGHTA and FQGTGA. The V gene lost 5 bases and the J gene lost 0 bases, with 16 bases spanning the gap. This CDR3 reads CASSQGIGPSNYGYTF. CDR3 sequence (DNA): TGTGCCAGCAGCCAGGGGATTGGGCCATCTAACTATGGCTACACCTTC.

Here the CDR3 DNA reads TGTGCCAGCAGCCAAAGTTCGTCGGATTTCGGTGGGGCCAACGTCCTGACTTTC. Translating it yields CASSQSSSDFGGANVLTF. The chain carries TRBV3-1 (or the pseudogene TRBV3-2) and TRBJ2-6; D remains ambiguous. Germline lookup yields CDR1 LGHDT and CDR2 YNNKEL (reference sequence). This CDR3 comprises 18 residues. V shed 2 bases and J shed 3 bases, with 17 bases lying between them.

V gene TRBV7-4 combines with J gene TRBJ2-7, with a possible D match to TRBD2 (6 bases). The V and J ends lost 6 bases and 3 bases respectively, with 12 bases between them. Germline CDR1 is SGHVT and CDR2 is SQSDAQ. The CDR3 loop spans 13 amino acids. The CDR3 sequence: CASSAGFRYEQYF. As DNA, the CDR3 is TGTGCCAGCAGTGCGGGGTTTCGCTACGAGCAGTACTTC.